Below, one TCR beta chain is given with its context. Its specificity is unknown. A multiplex PCR was run with 60 Vbeta primers and 13 Jbeta primers. The data were produced by immunoSEQ multiplex PCR, yet TCRdb's version contains in-frame clones alone and is incomplete. The sample holds 150,000 to 200,000 clones, approximately 67% seen once. The data were obtained in a study of cytomegalovirus exposure and HLA in healthy donors. Study outcomes and limitations: TCR beta chain V- and J-gene trimming was linked, in a later analysis, to a missense variant in DCLRE1C.

CDR1 and CDR2 (germline): MDHEN, SYDVKM. The CDR3 has 15 residues. V lost 4 bases, J lost 0 bases, and 3 bases stayed unmatched. The sequenced sample was PBMCs. The V and J genes are TRBV28 and TRBJ2-3, with TRBD1 identical over 8 bases. The sequence came from a man between 40 and 49 years old in good health and CMV-seronegative. In DNA form, the CDR3 reads TGTGCCAGCAGTTCCGACAGGGGTAGCACAGATACGCAGTATTTT. The encoded protein is CASSSDRGSTDTQYF.